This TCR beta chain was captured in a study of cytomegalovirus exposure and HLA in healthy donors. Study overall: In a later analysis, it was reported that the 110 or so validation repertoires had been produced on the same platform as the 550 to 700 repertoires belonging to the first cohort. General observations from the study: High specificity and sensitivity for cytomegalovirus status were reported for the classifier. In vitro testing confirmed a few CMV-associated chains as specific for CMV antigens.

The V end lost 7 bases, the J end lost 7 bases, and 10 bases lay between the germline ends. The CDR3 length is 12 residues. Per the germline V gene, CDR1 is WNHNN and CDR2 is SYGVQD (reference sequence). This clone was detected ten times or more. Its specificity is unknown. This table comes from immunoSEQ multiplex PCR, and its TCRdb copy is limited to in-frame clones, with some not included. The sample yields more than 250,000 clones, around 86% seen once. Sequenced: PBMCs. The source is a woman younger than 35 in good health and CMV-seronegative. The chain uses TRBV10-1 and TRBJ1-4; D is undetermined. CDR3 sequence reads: CASNVECEKLFF. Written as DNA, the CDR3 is TGCGCCAGCAACGTTGAGTGTGAAAAACTGTTTTTT.